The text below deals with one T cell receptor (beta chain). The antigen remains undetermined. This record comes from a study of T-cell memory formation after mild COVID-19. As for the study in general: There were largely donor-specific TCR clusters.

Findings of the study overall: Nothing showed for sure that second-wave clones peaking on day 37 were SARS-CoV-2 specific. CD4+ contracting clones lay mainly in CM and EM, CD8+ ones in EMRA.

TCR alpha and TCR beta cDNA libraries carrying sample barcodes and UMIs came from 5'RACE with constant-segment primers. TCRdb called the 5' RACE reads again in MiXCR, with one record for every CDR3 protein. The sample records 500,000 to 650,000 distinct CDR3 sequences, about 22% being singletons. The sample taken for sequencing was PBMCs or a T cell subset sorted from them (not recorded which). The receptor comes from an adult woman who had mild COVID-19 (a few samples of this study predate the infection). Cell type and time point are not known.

CDR3 loop: CSAPDRASTDTQYF. Here the CDR3 DNA reads TGCAGTGCCCCAGACAGGGCTAGCACAGATACGCAGTATTTT. The chain is built from TRBV20-1 and TRBJ2-3; 7 bases fit TRBD1. The V segment lost 6 bases and the J segment 0 bases; nucleotides outside the gene matches: 6. This CDR3 comprises 14 residues. CDR1 DFQATT and CDR2 SNEGSKA come from the germline V gene (reference sequence).